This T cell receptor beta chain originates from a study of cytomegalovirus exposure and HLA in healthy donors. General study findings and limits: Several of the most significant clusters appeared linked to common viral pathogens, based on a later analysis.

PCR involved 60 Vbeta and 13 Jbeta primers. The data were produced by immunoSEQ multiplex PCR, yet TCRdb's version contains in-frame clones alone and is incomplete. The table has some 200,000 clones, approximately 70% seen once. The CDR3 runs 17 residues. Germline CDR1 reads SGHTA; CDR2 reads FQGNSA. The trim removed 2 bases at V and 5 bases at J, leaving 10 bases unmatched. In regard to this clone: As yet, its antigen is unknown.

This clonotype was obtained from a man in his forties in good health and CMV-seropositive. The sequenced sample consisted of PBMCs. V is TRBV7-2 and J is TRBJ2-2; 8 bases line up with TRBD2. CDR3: CASSLNGAGAGTGELFF. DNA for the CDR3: TGTGCCAGCAGCTTAAATGGAGCGGGGGCTGGGACCGGGGAGCTGTTTTTT.